This TCR beta chain was retrieved from a study of cytomegalovirus exposure and HLA in healthy donors. Overall study findings and caveats: For presence/absence analyses, sequencing depth was assumed to be roughly uniform across donors. Several of the most significant clusters appeared linked to common viral pathogens, based on a later analysis.

To note about this clone: Its target is not known.

It was with 60 Vbeta and 13 Jbeta primers that the PCR ran. Sequencing was performed with immunoSEQ multiplex PCR; in TCRdb, only in-frame clones are kept and a portion is missing. The table has 75,000 to 90,000 clones, around 79% seen once. The sequenced sample was PBMCs. This receptor was taken from a male donor in good health and CMV-seropositive.

The CDR3 DNA follows: TGTGCCACCAGCGCGACGATAGCGGGGGGGTCCACAGATACGCAGTATTTT. Residues: CATSATIAGGSTDTQYF. The chain carries TRBV15 and TRBJ2-3, with 11 positions matching TRBD2. After removal of 5 bases from V and 2 bases from J, the junction contained 9 bases not matched to a gene. The CDR3 runs 17 residues. Germline CDR1 reads LNHNV; CDR2 reads YYDKDF (reference sequence).